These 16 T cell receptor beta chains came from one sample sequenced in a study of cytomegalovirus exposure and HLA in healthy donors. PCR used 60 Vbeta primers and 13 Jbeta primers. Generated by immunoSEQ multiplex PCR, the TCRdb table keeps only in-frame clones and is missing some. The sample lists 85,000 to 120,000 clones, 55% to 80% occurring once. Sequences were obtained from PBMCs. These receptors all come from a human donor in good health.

This chain's CDR3 is CAWSQTDRARGGYTF. CDR3 DNA sequence: TGTGCCTGGAGCCAAACGGACAGGGCCCGGGGTGGCTACACCTTC. V is TRBV30 and J is TRBJ1-2; the match to TRBD1 covers 8 bases. The germline V gene encodes CDR1 GTSNPN and CDR2 SVGIG (reference sequence). Trimming took 3 bases from V and 7 from J; bases not matched to a gene: 13. The length of the CDR3 is 15 residues.

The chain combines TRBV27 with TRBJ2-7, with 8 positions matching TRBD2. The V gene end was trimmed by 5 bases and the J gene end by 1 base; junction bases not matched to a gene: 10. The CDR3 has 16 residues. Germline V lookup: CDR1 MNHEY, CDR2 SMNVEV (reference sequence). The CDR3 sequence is CASSPGGAGLSYEQYF. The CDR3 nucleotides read TGTGCCAGCAGTCCCGGGGGGGCAGGGCTTTCCTACGAGCAGTACTTC.

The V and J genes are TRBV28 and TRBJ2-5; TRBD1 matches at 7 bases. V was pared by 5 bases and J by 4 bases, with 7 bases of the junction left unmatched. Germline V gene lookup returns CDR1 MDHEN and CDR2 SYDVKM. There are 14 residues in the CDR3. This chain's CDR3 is CASSPRDRTETQYF. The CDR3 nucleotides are TGTGCCAGCAGTCCCCGGGACAGAACAGAGACCCAGTACTTC.

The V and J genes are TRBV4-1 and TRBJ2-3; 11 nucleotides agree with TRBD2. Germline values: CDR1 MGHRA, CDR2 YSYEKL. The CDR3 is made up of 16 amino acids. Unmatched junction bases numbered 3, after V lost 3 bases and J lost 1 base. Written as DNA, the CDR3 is TGCGCCAGCAGCCAGGGACTAGCGGTTCGCACAGATACGCAGTATTTT. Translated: CASSQGLAVRTDTQYF.

The CDR3 DNA is TGTGCCAGCAGCGCCACTGGGGGGATTCAGCACATTGAAGCTTTCTTT. It yields the protein CASSATGGIQHIEAFF. The chain is built from TRBV9 and TRBJ1-1; D is possibly TRBD1 (5 bases). The CDR3 is 16 amino acids. Trimming pared 3 bases from V and 7 bases from J, leaving 22 bases between. Germline values: CDR1 SGDLS, CDR2 YYNGEE.

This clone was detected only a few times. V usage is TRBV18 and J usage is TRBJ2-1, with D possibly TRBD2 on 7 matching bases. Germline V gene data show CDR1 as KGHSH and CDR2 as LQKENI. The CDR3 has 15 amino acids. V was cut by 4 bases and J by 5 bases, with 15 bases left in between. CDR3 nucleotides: TGTGCCAGCTCACGGGGAGGGCAGGGGAACAATGAGCAGTTCTTC. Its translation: CASSRGGQGNNEQFF.

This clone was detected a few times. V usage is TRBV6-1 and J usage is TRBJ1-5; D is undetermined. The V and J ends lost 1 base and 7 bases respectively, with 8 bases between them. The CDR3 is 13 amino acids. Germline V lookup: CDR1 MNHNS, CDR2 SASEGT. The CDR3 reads CASSEVARQPQHF. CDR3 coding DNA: TGTGCCAGCAGTGAAGTAGCTCGGCAGCCCCAGCATTTT.

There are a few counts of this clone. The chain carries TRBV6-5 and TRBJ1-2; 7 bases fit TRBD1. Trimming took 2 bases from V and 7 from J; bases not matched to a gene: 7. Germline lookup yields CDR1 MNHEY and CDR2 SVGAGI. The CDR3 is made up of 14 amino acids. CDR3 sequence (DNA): TGTGCCAGCAGTTACCGACAGGGTGTCGGTGGCTACACCTTC. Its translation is CASSYRQGVGGYTF.

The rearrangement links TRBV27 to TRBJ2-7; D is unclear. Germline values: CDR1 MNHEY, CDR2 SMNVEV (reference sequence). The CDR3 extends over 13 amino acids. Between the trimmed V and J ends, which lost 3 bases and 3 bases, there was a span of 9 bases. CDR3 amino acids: CASSFPPYYEQYF. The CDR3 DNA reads TGTGCCAGCAGTTTCCCCCCCTACTACGAGCAGTACTTC.

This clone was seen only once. Written as DNA, the CDR3 is TGTGCCAGCCATCGGCAGGGTGGGAATGAGCAGTTCTTC. Its protein is CASHRQGGNEQFF. The V and J genes are TRBV2 and TRBJ2-1, with D perhaps TRBD1 (5 bases). Trimming stripped 8 bases from V and 7 bases from J, with 15 bases between. This CDR3 is 13 amino acids long. CDR1 is SNHLY and CDR2 is FYNNEI in the germline V gene. Complete variable domain (other parts from reference TRBV2 and TRBJ2-1): EPEVTQTPSHQVTQMGQEVILRCVPISNHLYFYWYRQILGQKVEFLVSFYNNEISEKSEIFDDQFSVERPDGSNFTLKIRSTKLEDSAMYFCASHRQGGNEQFFGPGTRLTVL.

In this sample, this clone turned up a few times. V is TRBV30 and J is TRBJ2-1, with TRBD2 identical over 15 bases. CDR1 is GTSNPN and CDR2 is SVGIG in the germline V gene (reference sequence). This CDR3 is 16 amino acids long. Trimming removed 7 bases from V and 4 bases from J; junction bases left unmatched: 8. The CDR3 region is CASGLAGGPGYNEQFF. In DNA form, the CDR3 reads TGTGCCTCAGGACTAGCGGGAGGGCCAGGGTACAATGAGCAGTTCTTC.

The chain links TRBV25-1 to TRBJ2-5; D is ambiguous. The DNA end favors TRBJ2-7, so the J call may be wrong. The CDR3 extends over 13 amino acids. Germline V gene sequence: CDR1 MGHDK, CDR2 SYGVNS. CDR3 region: CASSETVSYEQYF. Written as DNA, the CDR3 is TGTGCCAGCAGTGAAACGGTCTCCTACGAGCAGTACTTC.

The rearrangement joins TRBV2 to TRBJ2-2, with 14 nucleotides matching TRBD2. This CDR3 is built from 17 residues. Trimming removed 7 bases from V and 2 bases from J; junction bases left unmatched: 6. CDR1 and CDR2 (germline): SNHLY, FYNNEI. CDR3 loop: CASTGTSGSVNTGELFF. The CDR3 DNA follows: TGTGCCAGCACCGGGACTAGCGGGAGTGTTAACACCGGGGAGCTGTTTTTT. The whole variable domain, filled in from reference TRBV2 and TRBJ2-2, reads EPEVTQTPSHQVTQMGQEVILRCVPISNHLYFYWYRQILGQKVEFLVSFYNNEISEKSEIFDDQFSVERPDGSNFTLKIRSTKLEDSAMYFCASTGTSGSVNTGELFFGEGSRLTVL.

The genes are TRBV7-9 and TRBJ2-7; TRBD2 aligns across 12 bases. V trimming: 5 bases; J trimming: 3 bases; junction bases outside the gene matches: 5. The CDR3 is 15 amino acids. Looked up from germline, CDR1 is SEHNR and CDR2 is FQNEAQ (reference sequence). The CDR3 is CASSPLAGGGYEQYF. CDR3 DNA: TGTGCCAGCAGCCCCCTAGCGGGAGGGGGCTACGAGCAGTACTTC.

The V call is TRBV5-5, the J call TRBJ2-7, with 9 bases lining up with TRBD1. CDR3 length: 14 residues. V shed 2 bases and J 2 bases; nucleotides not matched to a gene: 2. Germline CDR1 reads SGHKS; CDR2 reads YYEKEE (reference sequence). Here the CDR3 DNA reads TGTGCCAGCAGCTTCGGGACAGGGACCTACGAGCAGTACTTC. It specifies CASSFGTGTYEQYF.

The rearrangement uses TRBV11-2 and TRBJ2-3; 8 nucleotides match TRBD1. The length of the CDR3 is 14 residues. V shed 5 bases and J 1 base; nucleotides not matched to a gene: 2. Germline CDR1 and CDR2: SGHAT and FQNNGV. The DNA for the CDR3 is TGTGCCAGCAGCCAGGACAGGGGCACAGATACGCAGTATTTT. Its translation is CASSQDRGTDTQYF.